Below, 5 T cell receptor beta chains from the same sample are listed, as sequenced in a study of tumor and adjacent non-tumor tissue in lung cancer. TCRbeta libraries were built with three rounds of nested PCR, modified from ARM-PCR. TCRdb reprocessed the multiplex PCR reads with MiXCR, giving one entry per CDR3 protein. The table records some 68,000 distinct CDR3 sequences, 65% to 80% of them present only once. No cell sorting was done before RNA was extracted from the tissue. More than 3 cm separated this lung sample from the edge of the tumor. Sequences were obtained from distant non-tumor lung tissue. Receptors originate from a man aged 55 to 70 with non-small cell lung cancer.

In regard to this clonotype: This sequence may be a read error, since a much larger clone differs from it by one base. This likely comes from a read error, as the CDR3 has no conserved phenylalanine or tryptophan at its end. Here the CDR3 DNA reads TGTGCCAGCAGTTACAGGGGTATCACTGAAGCTTTCCTT. Amino acid sequence: CASSYRGITEAFL. The rearrangement links TRBV12-3 or TRBV12-4 to TRBJ1-1; the match to TRBD1 covers 7 bases. V was clipped by 4 bases and J by 4 bases; unmatched bases: 3. The CDR3 consists of 13 residues.

This clonotype is a singleton in its sample. The CDR3 end shows no conserved phenylalanine or tryptophan, and so a read error is likely. The V gene is TRBV29-1, the J gene TRBJ2-1; tentatively, D is TRBD1 or TRBD2 (5 bases each). This CDR3 has 16 amino acids. The V and J ends lost 2 bases and 8 bases respectively, with 22 bases between them. Germline V gene lookup returns CDR1 SQVTM and CDR2 ANQGSEA. The CDR3 bases are TGCAGCGTTGAACTCGAGAGGGACCCAACAATCTATGAGCAGTTCTGC. Its protein is CSVELERDPTIYEQFC.

About this clonotype itself: One base away lies a much larger clone, so this may be a sequencing read error. V gene TRBV5-1 combines with J gene TRBJ1-4; D is possibly TRBD1 (5 bases). The CDR3 length is 17 residues. The germline gives CDR1 SGHRS, CDR2 YFSETQ. The CDR3 reads CACSLRRGEGTNEKLFF. The CDR3 DNA is TGCGCCTGCAGCTTGCGGAGAGGGGAGGGAACTAATGAAAAACTGTTTTTT.

Concerning this clonotype: Germline and junction disagree at one end, which may indicate a read error. The chain links TRBV6-1 to TRBJ2-7; 10 bases line up with TRBD1. The length of the CDR3 is 14 residues. Germline V CDR1 and CDR2: MNHNS, SASEGT. CDR3 residues: CANSEGTGAYEQYF. For the CDR3, the DNA is TGTGCCAACAGTGAAGGGACAGGGGCCTACGAGCAGTATTTC.

The chain recombines TRBV6-2 or TRBV6-3 with TRBJ2-5; D not resolved. CDR3 size: 13 residues. Germline V CDR1 and CDR2: MNHEY, SVGEGT. Deletions cut 8 bases from V and 4 bases from J, with 14 bases between. This CDR3 is CASGPTCGETQYF. The CDR3 DNA sequence: TGTGCCAGCGGCCCTACCTGTGGAGAGACCCAGTACTTC.